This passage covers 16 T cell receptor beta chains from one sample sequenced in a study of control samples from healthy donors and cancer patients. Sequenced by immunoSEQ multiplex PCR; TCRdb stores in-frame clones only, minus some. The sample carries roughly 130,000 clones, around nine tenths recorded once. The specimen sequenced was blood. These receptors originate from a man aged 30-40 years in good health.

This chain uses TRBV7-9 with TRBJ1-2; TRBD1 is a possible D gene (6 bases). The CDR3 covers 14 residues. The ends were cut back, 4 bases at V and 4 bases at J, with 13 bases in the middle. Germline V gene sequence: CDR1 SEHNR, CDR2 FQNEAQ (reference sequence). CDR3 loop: CASSSDRIGYGYTF. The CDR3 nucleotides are TGTGCCAGCAGCTCGGACAGAATCGGCTATGGCTACACCTTC.

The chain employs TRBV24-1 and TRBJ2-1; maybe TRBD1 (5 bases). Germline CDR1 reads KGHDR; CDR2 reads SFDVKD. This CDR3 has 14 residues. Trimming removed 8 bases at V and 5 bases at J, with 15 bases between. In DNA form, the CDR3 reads TGTGCCACCAATCAAGGCACAGGTCACAATGAGCAGTTCTTC. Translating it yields CATNQGTGHNEQFF.

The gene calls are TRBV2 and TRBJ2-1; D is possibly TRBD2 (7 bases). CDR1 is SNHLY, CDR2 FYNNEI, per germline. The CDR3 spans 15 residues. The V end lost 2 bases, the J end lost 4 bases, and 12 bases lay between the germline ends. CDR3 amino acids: CASSEIRGGYNEQFF. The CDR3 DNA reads TGTGCCAGCAGTGAAATAAGGGGGGGGTACAATGAGCAGTTCTTC. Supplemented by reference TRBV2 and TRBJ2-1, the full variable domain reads EPEVTQTPSHQVTQMGQEVILRCVPISNHLYFYWYRQILGQKVEFLVSFYNNEISEKSEIFDDQFSVERPDGSNFTLKIRSTKLEDSAMYFCASSEIRGGYNEQFFGPGTRLTVL.

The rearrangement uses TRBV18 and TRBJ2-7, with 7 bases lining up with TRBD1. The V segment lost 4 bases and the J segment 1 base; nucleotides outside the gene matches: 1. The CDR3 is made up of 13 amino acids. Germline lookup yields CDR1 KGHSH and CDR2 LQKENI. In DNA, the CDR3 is TGTGCCAGCTCACTGGGACAGTCCTACGAGCAGTACTTC. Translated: CASSLGQSYEQYF.

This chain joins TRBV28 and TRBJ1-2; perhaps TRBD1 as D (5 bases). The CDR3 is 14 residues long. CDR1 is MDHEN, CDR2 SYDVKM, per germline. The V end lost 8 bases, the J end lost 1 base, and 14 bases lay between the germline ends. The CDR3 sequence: CASGRQRINYGYTF. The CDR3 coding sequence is TGTGCCAGCGGACGACAGCGTATTAACTATGGCTACACCTTC.

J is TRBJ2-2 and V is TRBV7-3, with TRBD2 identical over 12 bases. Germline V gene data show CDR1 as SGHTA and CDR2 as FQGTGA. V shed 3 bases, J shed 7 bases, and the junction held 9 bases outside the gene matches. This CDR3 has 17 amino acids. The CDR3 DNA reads TGTGCCAGCAGCTTGTCGACTAGCGGGAGTGCGGGCGGGGAGCTGTTTTTT. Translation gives CASSLSTSGSAGGELFF.

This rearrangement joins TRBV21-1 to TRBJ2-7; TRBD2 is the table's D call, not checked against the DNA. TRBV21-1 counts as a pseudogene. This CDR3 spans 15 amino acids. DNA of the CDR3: TGTGCCAGCAGCTCTCGGACTAGCGGACACTACGAGCAGTACTTC. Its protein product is CASSSRTSGHYEQYF.

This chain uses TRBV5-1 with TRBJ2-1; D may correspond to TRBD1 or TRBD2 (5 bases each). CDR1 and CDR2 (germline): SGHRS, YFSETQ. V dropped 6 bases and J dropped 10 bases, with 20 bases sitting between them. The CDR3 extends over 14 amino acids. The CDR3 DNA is TGCGCCAGCACCTTTGGAGGCAGGGAAGAAGAGCAGTTCTTC. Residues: CASTFGGREEEQFF.

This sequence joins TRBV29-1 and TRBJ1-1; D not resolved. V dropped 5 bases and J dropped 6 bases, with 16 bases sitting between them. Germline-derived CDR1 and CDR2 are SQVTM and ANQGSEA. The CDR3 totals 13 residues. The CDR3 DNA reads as TGCAGCGTTTCTCGGAGTTTAGGAGCTGAAGCTTTCTTT. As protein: CSVSRSLGAEAFF.

The CDR3 DNA sequence: TGTGCCAGCAGTTTATTCTTTCGGGACGGTGGGACTGAAGCTTTCTTT. Translated: CASSLFFRDGGTEAFF. V and J are TRBV27 and TRBJ1-1, with a possible D match to TRBD1 (5 bases). CDR3 length: 16 residues. From germline, CDR1 is MNHEY and CDR2 SMNVEV (reference sequence). V was clipped by 1 base and J by 5 bases, with 17 bases between them.

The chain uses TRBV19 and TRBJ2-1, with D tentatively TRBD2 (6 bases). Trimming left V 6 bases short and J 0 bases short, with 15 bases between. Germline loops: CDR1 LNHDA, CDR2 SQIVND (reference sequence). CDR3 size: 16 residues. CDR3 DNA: TGTGCCAGTAGCACCCGGGGAGGCATCTCCTACAATGAGCAGTTCTTC. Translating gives CASSTRGGISYNEQFF.

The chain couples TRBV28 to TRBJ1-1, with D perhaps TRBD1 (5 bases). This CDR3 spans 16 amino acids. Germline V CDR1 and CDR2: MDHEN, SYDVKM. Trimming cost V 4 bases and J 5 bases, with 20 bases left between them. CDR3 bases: TGTGCCAGCAGTTCCTCCAGTAAGGGGAGACGGACTGAAGCTTTCTTT. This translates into CASSSSSKGRRTEAFF.

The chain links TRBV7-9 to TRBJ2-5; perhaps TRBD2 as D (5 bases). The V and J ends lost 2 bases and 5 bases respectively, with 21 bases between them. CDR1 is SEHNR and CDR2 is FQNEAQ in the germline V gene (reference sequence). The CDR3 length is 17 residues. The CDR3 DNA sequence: TGTGCCAGCAGCTTAATCAGCGGACGCCTTCTGCTGGAGACCCAGTACTTC. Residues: CASSLISGRLLLETQYF. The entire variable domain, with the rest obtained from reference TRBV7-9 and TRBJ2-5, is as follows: DTGVSQNPRHKITKRGQNVTFRCDPISEHNRLYWYRQTLGQGPEFLTYFQNEAQLEKSRLLSDRFSAERPKGSFSTLEIQRTEQGDSAMYLCASSLISGRLLLETQYFGPGTRLLVL.

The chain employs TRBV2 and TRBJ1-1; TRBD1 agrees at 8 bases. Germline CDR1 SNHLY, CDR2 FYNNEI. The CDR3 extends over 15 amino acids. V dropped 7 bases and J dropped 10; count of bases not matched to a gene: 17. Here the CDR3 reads CASTYAQGATTGAFF. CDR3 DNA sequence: TGTGCCAGCACCTACGCCCAGGGGGCTACAACCGGAGCTTTCTTT.

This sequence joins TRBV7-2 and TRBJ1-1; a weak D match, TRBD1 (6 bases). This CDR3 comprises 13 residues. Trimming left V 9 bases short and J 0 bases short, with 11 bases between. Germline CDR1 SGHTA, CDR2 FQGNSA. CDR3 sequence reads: CASWDTLNTEAFF. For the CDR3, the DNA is TGTGCCAGTTGGGACACTTTGAACACTGAAGCTTTCTTT.

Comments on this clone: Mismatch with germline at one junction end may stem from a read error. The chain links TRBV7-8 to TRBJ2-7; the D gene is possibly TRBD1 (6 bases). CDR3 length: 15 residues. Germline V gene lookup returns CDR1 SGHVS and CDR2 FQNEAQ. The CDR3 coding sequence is TGTGCCAGCAGCTTTAGTGTGCAGGGGCAAACCCTTTGGGACTTC. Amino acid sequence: CASSFSVQGQTLWDF.